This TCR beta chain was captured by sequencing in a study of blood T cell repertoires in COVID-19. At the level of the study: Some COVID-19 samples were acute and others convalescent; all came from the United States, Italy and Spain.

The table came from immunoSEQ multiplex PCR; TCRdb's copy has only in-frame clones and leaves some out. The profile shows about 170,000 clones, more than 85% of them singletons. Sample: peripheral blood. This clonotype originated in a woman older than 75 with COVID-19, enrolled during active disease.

The CDR3: CASRPSSGVPILYF. The CDR3 region has the DNA TGCGCCAGCAGGCCTTCTAGCGGAGTCCCTATTTTGTACTTC. V and J are TRBV5-1 and TRBJ2-7; the match to TRBD2 covers 7 bases. The germline V gene encodes CDR1 SGHRS and CDR2 YFSETQ. The trim removed 5 bases at V and 12 bases at J, leaving 17 bases unmatched. The CDR3 contains 14 residues.